Each of the 9 T cell receptor beta chains below was sequenced from the same sample in a study of Graves' ophthalmopathy and Graves' hyperthyroidism. RNA served as the template for amplifying TCR beta CDR3 regions. An initial RT-PCR round employing HTBI primers preceded a second-round multiplex PCR. TCRdb passed the multiplex PCR reads through MiXCR, listing each CDR3 protein once. The repertoire consists of roughly 500,000 distinct CDR3 sequences, with roughly 14% occurring once and the leading ten covering over 7.5%. Sequencing input: blood. Receptor source: a woman aged 30 to 39 with Graves' ophthalmopathy.

In its sample, this clonotype was seen many times. Here the CDR3 DNA reads TGCGCCAGCAGCCCGAGGACTAGCGGCACCGGGGAGCTGTTTTTT. It codes for CASSPRTSGTGELFF. The V and J genes are TRBV5-1 and TRBJ2-2, with 10 bases fitting TRBD2. The CDR3 is 15 residues long. Trimming took 4 bases from V and 4 from J; bases not matched to a gene: 4. CDR1 and CDR2 from the germline V gene are SGHRS and YFSETQ.

This clonotype was observed many times. This sequence joins TRBV20-1 and TRBJ1-5; 9 nucleotides agree with TRBD1. Germline loops: CDR1 DFQATT, CDR2 SNEGSKA (reference sequence). CDR3 length: 14 amino acids. Trimming took 3 bases from V and 5 from J; bases not matched to a gene: 5. CDR3: CSARRGQGDQPQHF. Written as DNA, the CDR3 is TGCAGTGCTAGGAGGGGACAGGGAGATCAGCCCCAGCATTTT.

This clonotype was seen many times. This chain links TRBV29-1 with TRBJ1-1; D remains unclear. The germline V gene has CDR1 SQVTM and CDR2 ANQGSEA. The CDR3 runs to 13 residues. V was shortened by 6 bases and J by 6 bases, with 17 bases between the two germline ends. The CDR3 here is CSVQEVKWAEAFF. CDR3 bases: TGCAGCGTCCAAGAGGTAAAGTGGGCTGAAGCTTTCTTT.

Comments on this clonotype: Given a much more abundant clone one base away, this may be a read error. The chain joins TRBV12-3 or TRBV12-4 to TRBJ1-2, with D perhaps TRBD1 (5 bases). This CDR3 has 14 residues. The CDR3 bases are TGTGCCCGCAGTTTTCAGGGTTCGGGCTATGGCTACACCTTC. Its protein product is CARSFQGSGYGYTF.

This clonotype was counted a few times. The gene calls are TRBV7-9 and TRBJ1-1; 8 bases are shared with TRBD1. The V gene end was trimmed by 3 bases and the J gene end by 5 bases; junction bases not matched to a gene: 5. Per germline, CDR1 SEHNR and CDR2 FQNEAQ (reference sequence). The CDR3 loop spans 14 amino acids. The CDR3 bases are TGTGCCAGCAGCTTGAATAACAGGGGGACTGAAGCTTTCTTT. Protein product: CASSLNNRGTEAFF.

At least ten counts were recorded for this clonotype. The chain carries TRBV7-9 and TRBJ1-6; 7 bases line up with TRBD1. Trimming removed 2 bases from V and 7 bases from J; junction bases left unmatched: 2. The CDR3 has 14 residues. CDR1 SEHNR and CDR2 FQNEAQ come from the germline V gene (reference sequence). CDR3 protein: CASSLLQGNSPLHF. CDR3 bases: TGTGCCAGCAGCTTATTACAGGGGAATTCACCCCTCCACTTT.

This clonotype appeared many times. The chain links TRBV12-3 or TRBV12-4 to TRBJ1-6, with D uncertain. Trimming took off 2 bases at V and 10 bases at J, with 9 bases between the two ends. This CDR3 spans 13 amino acids. The CDR3 loop reads CASSLSGNSPLHF. In DNA form, the CDR3 reads TGTGCCAGCAGTTTATCGGGTAACTCACCCCTCCACTTT.

This clonotype has just a few counts. The chain joins TRBV5-1 to TRBJ2-7, with D hard to call. The CDR3 sequence is 13 residues long. Germline loops: CDR1 SGHRS, CDR2 YFSETQ. V shed 4 bases and J shed 7 bases, with 15 bases lying between them. CDR3 nucleotide sequence: TGCGCCAGCAGCATGGACCCCTACGTAGAGCAGTACTTC. Encoded protein: CASSMDPYVEQYF.

This clonotype was seen at least ten times. V is TRBV28 and J is TRBJ2-6; D not certain. From germline, CDR1 is MDHEN and CDR2 SYDVKM. CDR3 length: 16 amino acids. The V end lost 4 bases, the J end lost 1 base, and 11 bases lay between the germline ends. The CDR3: CASSSPGRSGANVLTF. The CDR3 DNA reads TGTGCCAGCAGTTCCCCCGGAAGGTCTGGGGCCAACGTCCTGACTTTC.